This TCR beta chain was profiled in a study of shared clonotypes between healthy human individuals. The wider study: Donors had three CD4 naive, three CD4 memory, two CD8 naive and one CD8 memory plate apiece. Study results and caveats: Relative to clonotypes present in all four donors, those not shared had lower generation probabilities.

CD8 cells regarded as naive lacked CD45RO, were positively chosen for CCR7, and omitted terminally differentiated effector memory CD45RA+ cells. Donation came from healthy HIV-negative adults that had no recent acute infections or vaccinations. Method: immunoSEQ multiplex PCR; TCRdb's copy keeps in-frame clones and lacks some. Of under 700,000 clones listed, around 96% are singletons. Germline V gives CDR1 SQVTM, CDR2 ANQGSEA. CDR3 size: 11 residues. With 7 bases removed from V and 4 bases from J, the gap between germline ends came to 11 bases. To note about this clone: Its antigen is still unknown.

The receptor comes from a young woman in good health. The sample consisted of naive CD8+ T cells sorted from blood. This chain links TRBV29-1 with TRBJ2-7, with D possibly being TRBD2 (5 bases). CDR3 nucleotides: TGCAGCGCTATAGCGCTTTACGAGCAGTACTTC. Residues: CSAIALYEQYF.